This T cell receptor beta chain was recovered during a study of CD8+CD57+ T cells in acquired aplastic anemia. Study-wide background: On average, sorted CD4+ and CD8+ cells gave around 3 ug of DNA. Study-wide results and limits: Almost 30 sequences, all CD8+ CDR3, were shared between patients and controls.

Patients selected for sequencing had displayed CD8+CD57+ cell expansion by flow cytometry. TCR beta VDJ and CDR3 profiling used genomic DNA as template. In TCRdb, the reads were re-called with MiXCR into one record per CDR3 protein. This table holds 150,000 to 200,000 distinct CDR3 sequences, about three fifths found once. V was clipped by 1 base and J by 1 base, with 10 bases between them. The CDR3 spans 15 residues. The V gene's germline CDR1 is LNHDA and CDR2 SQIVND (reference sequence). This clonotype was observed many times. Its antigen is not identified. Sequencing was performed on sorted CD4+, CD8+, or CD8+CD57+ T cells (not recorded which) from PBMCs. This TCR was recovered from a human donor with aplastic anemia. The rearrangement uses TRBV19 and TRBJ1-1; D gene ambiguous. The CDR3 nucleotides read TGTGCCAGTAGTATAGGCGGTAAGGGGAACACTGAAGCTTTCTTT. Translated, it gives CASSIGGKGNTEAFF.